The rows below give T cell receptor beta chains drawn from one sample of a study of beta chain features in type 1 diabetes. Clones were read by immunoSEQ multiplex PCR, and TCRdb kept only the in-frame ones, dropping some. The data hold a few hundred thousand clones, with about a tenth observed a single time. Material: naive CD4+ T cells from blood. All receptors come from a man in his thirties or forties with type 1 diabetes. Both conserved end residues are part of each CDR3. The D gene is left open where the match is weak. Clone size appears in some rows only: once, few, many, or a class for an expanded clone.

abundance,d_gene,v_gene,j_gene,CDR3aa,CDR3nt
-,-,TRBV20-1,TRBJ2-1,CSASPDNEQFF,TGCAGTGCTAGCCCAGACAATGAGCAGTTCTTC
-,-,TRBV7-2,TRBJ1-6,CASSLVGQGRSPLHF,TGTGCCAGCAGCTTAGTTGGTCAGGGGCGCTCACCCCTCCACTTT
once,TRBD1,TRBV28,TRBJ1-2,CASSPGQGIYGYTF,TGTGCCAGCAGTCCGGGACAGGGGATCTATGGCTACACCTTC
-,TRBD2,TRBV6-6,TRBJ2-7,CASSYTSGGPYEQYF,TGTGCCAGCAGTTACACTAGCGGGGGCCCCTACGAGCAGTACTTC
-,TRBD1,TRBV28,TRBJ2-7,CASSFPRTGEQYF,TGTGCCAGCAGTTTTCCTAGGACAGGAGAGCAGTACTTC
few,-,TRBV28,TRBJ2-7,CASSGVGGRGEQYF,TGTGCCAGCAGTGGGGTCGGGGGACGGGGCGAGCAGTACTTC
-,TRBD1,TRBV9,TRBJ2-7,CASSPRGDRVSNEQYF,TGTGCCAGCAGCCCCCGGGGTGACAGGGTCTCCAACGAGCAGTACTTC
few,-,TRBV2,TRBJ1-5,CASTPGEGQPQHF,TGTGCCAGCACGCCGGGGGAGGGTCAGCCCCAGCATTTT
-,-,TRBV6-5,TRBJ2-7,CASAQGVYEQYF,TGTGCCAGCGCACAGGGAGTGTATGAGCAGTACTTC
few,-,TRBV19,TRBJ2-4,CASTRGPENIQYF,TGTGCCAGTACCAGGGGTCCCGAAAACATTCAGTACTTC
-,-,TRBV5-4,TRBJ1-5,CASSLGAGDQPQHF,TGTGCCAGCAGCTTGGGGGCAGGGGATCAGCCCCAGCATTTT
-,TRBD1,TRBV28,TRBJ1-4,CASSLAGGIRELFF,TGTGCCAGCAGTTTAGCAGGGGGAATCCGGGAACTGTTTTTT
-,-,TRBV7-2,TRBJ2-7,CASSLTDKGYEQYF,TGTGCCAGCAGCTTAACGGACAAGGGCTACGAGCAGTACTTC
-,-,TRBV11-2,TRBJ1-5,CASSLDPYSNQPQHF,TGTGCCAGCAGCTTAGATCCGTATAGCAATCAGCCCCAGCATTTT
few,TRBD2,TRBV5-1,TRBJ2-5,CASSSTSGGLQETQYF,TGCGCCAGCAGCTCGACTAGCGGGGGGCTCCAAGAGACCCAGTACTTC
-,TRBD1,TRBV4-2,TRBJ1-2,CASSQETGNYGYTF,TGTGCCAGCAGCCAAGAGACAGGGAACTATGGCTACACCTTC
-,-,TRBV7-3,TRBJ2-1,CASSSDSLSDEQFF,TGTGCCAGCAGCTCGGACTCCCTTAGCGATGAGCAGTTCTTC
few,-,TRBV2,TRBJ2-2,CASRLNTGELFF,TGTGCCAGCCGGTTAAACACCGGGGAGCTGTTTTTT
few,-,TRBV4-2,TRBJ2-1,CASSRKTGSYEQFF,TGTGCCAGCAGCCGAAAAACAGGGTCCTATGAGCAGTTCTTC
few,-,TRBV27,TRBJ1-1,CATGRRGGMNTEAFF,TGTGCCACCGGACGGAGGGGCGGCATGAACACTGAAGCTTTCTTT
-,-,TRBV9,TRBJ1-1,CASSGGNTEAFF,TGTGCCAGCTCCGGGGGGAACACTGAAGCTTTCTTT
few,-,TRBV18,TRBJ1-1,CASSLNGGTEAFF,TGTGCCAGCTCACTCAACGGGGGAACTGAAGCTTTCTTT
few,TRBD2,TRBV29-1,TRBJ2-3,CSVGGGAPDTQYF,TGCAGCGTTGGCGGGGGGGCCCCAGATACGCAGTATTTT
-,TRBD1,TRBV11-2,TRBJ2-7,CASSLYGQGPYEQYF,TGTGCCAGCAGCTTATACGGACAGGGGCCCTACGAGCAGTACTTC
few,TRBD1,TRBV23-1,TRBJ1-4,CASSSGQQNEKLFF,TGCGCCAGCAGCTCGGGACAGCAAAATGAAAAACTGTTTTTT
-,TRBD1,TRBV6-6,TRBJ2-6,CASSGGSGANVLTF,TGTGCCAGTTCAGGGGGCTCTGGGGCCAACGTCCTGACTTTC
few,-,TRBV5-4,TRBJ2-3,CASSFSGADTQYF,TGTGCCAGCAGCTTCTCCGGGGCAGATACGCAGTATTTT
-,-,TRBV29-1,TRBJ1-1,CSVQGAGLGEAFF,TGCAGCGTTCAGGGTGCAGGGCTGGGTGAAGCTTTCTTT
-,-,TRBV19,TRBJ2-1,CASSTQGVNEQFF,TGTGCCAGTAGTACCCAGGGCGTCAATGAGCAGTTCTTC
few,-,TRBV7-2,TRBJ2-1,CASSLASSAGSEQFF,TGTGCCAGCAGCTTAGCTTCCTCGGCGGGGAGTGAGCAGTTCTTC
-,-,TRBV5-4,TRBJ1-1,CASSFWHGNTEAFF,TGTGCCAGCAGCTTCTGGCATGGGAACACTGAAGCTTTCTTT
few,TRBD2,TRBV30,TRBJ2-7,CAWNGGGARQYF,TGTGCCTGGAATGGCGGGGGGGCCCGACAGTACTTC
few,TRBD1,TRBV5-1,TRBJ2-7,CASRLTPGTASYEQYF,TGCGCCAGCAGACTAACTCCCGGGACAGCCTCCTACGAGCAGTACTTC
-,-,TRBV4-3,TRBJ2-1,CASSQDRISSYNEQFF,TGCGCCAGCAGCCAAGATCGCATTAGCTCCTACAATGAGCAGTTCTTC
-,-,TRBV18,TRBJ1-1,CASSPREVLNTEAFF,TGTGCCAGCTCACCACGAGAGGTCCTTAACACTGAAGCTTTCTTT
few,-,TRBV4-2,TRBJ2-3,CASSQDGRRTDTQYF,TGTGCCAGCAGCCAAGATGGCCGTCGCACAGATACGCAGTATTTT
few,-,TRBV4-1,TRBJ1-5,CASSQGHNQPQHF,TGCGCCAGCAGCCAGGGGCACAATCAGCCCCAGCATTTT